Detailed here is one TCR beta chain. The antigen remains undetermined. A far more abundant clone sits one base away, making this likely a read error. The table came from immunoSEQ multiplex PCR; TCRdb's copy has only in-frame clones and leaves some out. The repertoire has more than 850,000 clones, about four fifths of them found once; the top ten carry under 0.6%. This sample is part of a study of shared clonotypes between healthy human individuals. General study findings and limits: Large sequencing depth failed to make sorted-subset sequencing complete, rarefaction showed.

The V segment lost 0 bases and the J segment 6 bases; nucleotides outside the gene matches: 3. The CDR3 is 14 residues long. The germline V gene encodes CDR1 SGHRS and CDR2 YFSETQ. The sequence was collected from a young man in good health. Some clones in this sample may be carry-over from other donors' samples. The sequencing input was memory CD4+ T cells from PBMCs. Subset described: CD45RA-negative fraction. J is TRBJ1-2 and V is TRBV5-1; 9 nucleotides line up with TRBD1. CDR3 sequence (DNA): TGCGCCAGCAGCTTGGACAGGGGGCAAAATGGCTACACCTTC. This gives the protein CASSLDRGQNGYTF.